This T cell receptor (beta chain) came from a study of graft-versus-host responses after intestinal transplantation. Study information: Following induction with anti-thymocyte globulin, all recipients were given tacrolimus and steroids for two to three years.

Assay: immunoSEQ multiplex PCR; the TCRdb copy retains only in-frame clones and omits some. The data contain around 50,000 clones, 70% to 90% of them singletons. CDR3 length: 14 residues. Per the germline V gene, CDR1 is MRHNA and CDR2 is SNTAGT. The V end was cut by 4 bases, the J end by 5 bases, with 14 bases between. This clonotype originated in a human patient who received an intestinal transplant, so some T cells may come from the graft donor. The rearrangement uses TRBV6-4 and TRBJ2-5; possible D gene TRBD2, 6 bases. This sample comprised PBMCs, obtained 26 days after transplant. The CDR3 sequence: CASSGWEAGETQYF. The CDR3 DNA follows: TGTGCCAGCAGTGGGTGGGAGGCCGGGGAGACCCAGTACTTC.